This T cell receptor beta chain was captured by sequencing in a study of beta chain features in type 1 diabetes. This CDR3 has 15 amino acids. The germline CDR1 and CDR2 sequences are SGHNT and YYREEE (reference sequence). Trimming pared 4 bases from V and 8 bases from J, leaving 16 bases between. Cell sorting via CD45RO/CCR7/CD25/CD127/CD95/CD27 was performed to obtain CD4+ naive, central memory, regulatory and stem cell-like memory cells. Over 98% purity was reached by all sorted populations. General study results and limits: Compared with healthy donors, patients appeared to share more similar naive, central memory and regulatory TCRB repertoires. High-TCR-expressing cells could be over-represented by cDNA sequencing.

Expressed TCRB transcripts were sequenced, since all the RNA that had been isolated was reverse transcribed. Clones were read by immunoSEQ multiplex PCR, and TCRdb kept only the in-frame ones, dropping some. The sample holds 150,000 or so clones, just over 9% seen once. With respect to this clone: The antigen is undetermined.

Input material: central memory CD4+ T cells from blood. The receptor was derived from a woman younger than 35 in good health. The chain has TRBV5-4 and TRBJ2-6, with D tentatively TRBD1 (6 bases). The CDR3 region has the DNA TGTGCCAGCAGCCCTAACCGACAGGATTCCAACGTCCTGACTTTC. Translating it yields CASSPNRQDSNVLTF.